Reported below is one TCR beta chain. The source of the sample is a study of control samples from healthy donors and cancer patients. Clones were read by immunoSEQ multiplex PCR, and TCRdb kept only the in-frame ones, dropping some. The data hold 85,000 to 110,000 clones, with around 89% observed a single time. The ends lost 4 bases at V and 3 bases at J; junction bases unmatched: 8. The CDR3 contains 14 residues. The germline V gene has CDR1 SQVTM and CDR2 ANQGSEA. The sequence derives from a man aged 60 to 69 with lung cancer. This chain connects TRBV29-1 to TRBJ1-2, with TRBD1 identical over 7 bases. Sequencing was carried out using PBMCs. For the CDR3, the DNA is TGCAGCGTTGTAAAGGGACAGCCTTACTATGGCTACACCTTC. This codes for CSVVKGQPYYGYTF.